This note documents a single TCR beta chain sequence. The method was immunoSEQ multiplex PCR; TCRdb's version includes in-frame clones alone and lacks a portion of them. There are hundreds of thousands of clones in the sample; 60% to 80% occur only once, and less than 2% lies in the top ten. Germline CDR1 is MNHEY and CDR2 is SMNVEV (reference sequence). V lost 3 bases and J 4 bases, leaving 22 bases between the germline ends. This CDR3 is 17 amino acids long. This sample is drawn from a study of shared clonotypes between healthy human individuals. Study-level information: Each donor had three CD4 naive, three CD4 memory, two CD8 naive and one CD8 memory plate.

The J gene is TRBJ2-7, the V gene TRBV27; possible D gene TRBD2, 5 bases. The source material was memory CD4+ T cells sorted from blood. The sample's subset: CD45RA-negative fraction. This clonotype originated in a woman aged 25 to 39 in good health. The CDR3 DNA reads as TGTGCCAGCAGTTTCCCCCTCCGCGCCCAAGGCGGGTACGAGCAGTACTTC. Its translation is CASSFPLRAQGGYEQYF.